The 21 T cell receptor beta chains presented below share a single source sample, sequenced in a study of shared clonotypes between healthy human individuals. Using immunoSEQ multiplex PCR, the repertoire was profiled, and TCRdb retains in-frame clones only, with some absent. In the table there are a few million clones, approximately 94% of which are singletons. Sample: naive CD4+ T cells sorted from blood. The subset was: CD45RA+ positively selected. The receptors shown here come from a man between 18 and 35 years old in good health.

The rearrangement links TRBV5-4 to TRBJ1-6; TRBD1 might be the D (5 bases). The V end lost 6 bases, the J end lost 6 bases, and 10 bases lay between the germline ends. Germline assignment: CDR1 SGHNT and CDR2 YYREEE (reference sequence). The CDR3 sequence is 13 residues long. The chain's CDR3 is CASNTQGNSPLHF. CDR3 nucleotide sequence: TGTGCCAGCAACACCCAGGGTAATTCACCCCTCCACTTT.

V is TRBV5-1 and J is TRBJ2-3, with D tentatively TRBD1 (5 bases). V was shortened by 5 bases and J by 0 bases, with 13 bases between the two germline ends. There are 15 residues in the CDR3. Germline-derived CDR1 and CDR2 are SGHRS and YFSETQ. The CDR3 DNA follows: TGCGCCAGCAGAGAAGGGGCCCCTAGCACAGATACGCAGTATTTT. Encoded protein: CASREGAPSTDTQYF.

This sequence joins TRBV5-1 and TRBJ2-1; D is undetermined. This CDR3 has 14 residues. Germline CDR1 reads SGHRS; CDR2 reads YFSETQ. Trimming removed 2 bases at V and 7 bases at J, with 13 bases between. CDR3 sequence reads: CASSLRSSGNEQFF. The CDR3 nucleotides read TGCGCCAGCAGCTTAAGGTCGTCCGGGAATGAGCAGTTCTTC.

The chain employs TRBV5-1 and TRBJ2-1, with 9 positions matching TRBD2. The CDR3 sequence is 16 residues long. Per germline, CDR1 SGHRS and CDR2 YFSETQ. With 4 bases clipped from V and 3 bases from J, the junction kept 8 bases outside the gene matches. The CDR3 loop reads CASSLLAGALYNEQFF. The CDR3 DNA reads as TGCGCCAGCAGCCTATTAGCGGGAGCCCTCTACAATGAGCAGTTCTTC.

The chain carries TRBV4-1 and TRBJ2-3; TRBD2 aligns across 8 bases. Per the germline V gene, CDR1 is MGHRA and CDR2 is YSYEKL. The CDR3 sequence is 15 residues long. The V and J ends lost 1 base and 6 bases, in that order; junction bases with no gene match: 6. CDR3 sequence: CASSQGFSGTDTQYF. The CDR3 coding sequence is TGCGCCAGCAGCCAAGGGTTTAGCGGGACCGATACGCAGTATTTT.

Worth noting for this clone: At the DNA level, this CDR3 is encoded by other sequences in the same sample as well. This chain links TRBV7-9 with TRBJ1-1; no clear D. With 2 bases removed from V and 5 bases from J, the gap between germline ends came to 6 bases. The CDR3 has 12 residues. Looked up from germline, CDR1 is SEHNR and CDR2 is FQNEAQ (reference sequence). CDR3 protein: CASSLLDTEAFF. The CDR3, as DNA: TGTGCCAGCAGCTTACTAGATACTGAAGCTTTCTTT. The full variable domain, rest sourced from reference TRBV7-9 and TRBJ1-1, is DTGVSQNPRHKITKRGQNVTFRCDPISEHNRLYWYRQTLGQGPEFLTYFQNEAQLEKSRLLSDRFSAERPKGSFSTLEIQRTEQGDSAMYLCASSLLDTEAFFGQGTRLTVV.

This chain uses TRBV14 with TRBJ1-3, with D possibly TRBD1 on 6 matching bases. The CDR3 extends over 16 amino acids. The V end lost 2 bases, the J end lost 1 base, and 12 bases lay between the germline ends. The V gene's germline CDR1 is SGHDN and CDR2 FVKESK. The CDR3 here is CASSQLITGSGNTIYF. The CDR3 DNA reads as TGTGCCAGCAGCCAACTCATCACAGGGTCTGGAAACACCATATATTTT.

J is TRBJ2-1 and V is TRBV11-2; D is possibly TRBD2 (6 bases). The CDR3 covers 16 residues. Germline values: CDR1 SGHAT, CDR2 FQNNGV. Trimming took off 5 bases at V and 1 base at J, with 15 bases between the two ends. CDR3 sequence (DNA): TGTGCCAGCAGCCCACTCCGCGGGACGTCCTACAATGAGCAGTTCTTC. Translating gives CASSPLRGTSYNEQFF.

The rearrangement uses TRBV5-8 and TRBJ2-7; no definite D call. This CDR3 has 14 amino acids. V lost 0 bases to trimming and J lost 3 bases, with 10 bases between them. CDR1 and CDR2 (germline): SGHTS, YDEGEE. The DNA for the CDR3 is TGTGCCAGCAGCTTGGGTAGGAGACTCTACGAGCAGTACTTC. Encoded protein: CASSLGRRLYEQYF.

The chain uses TRBV10-1 and TRBJ1-3; 7 nucleotides line up with TRBD1. Germline V lookup: CDR1 WNHNN, CDR2 SYGVQD (reference sequence). CDR3 length equals 15 residues. With V trimmed by 4 bases and J by 4 bases, 7 bases remained unmatched. CDR3 region: CASSALTGVGNTIYF. The DNA for the CDR3 is TGCGCCAGCAGTGCCCTAACAGGGGTCGGAAACACCATATATTTT.

There are a few counts of this clone. V usage is TRBV7-2 and J usage is TRBJ1-5, with 7 bases fitting TRBD1. The CDR3 loop spans 13 amino acids. Germline loops: CDR1 SGHTA, CDR2 FQGNSA. Trimming removed 5 bases from V and 5 bases from J; junction bases left unmatched: 3. The CDR3 reads CASSPTGYQPQHF. The CDR3 DNA sequence: TGTGCCAGCAGCCCGACAGGGTATCAGCCCCAGCATTTT.

The CDR3 coding sequence is TGTGCCAGCCGAGTGGGGGGATTTAGCACAGATACGCAGTATTTT. Amino acids: CASRVGGFSTDTQYF. This rearrangement joins TRBV11-2 to TRBJ2-3; perhaps TRBD2 as D (6 bases). V dropped 8 bases and J dropped 0 bases, with 15 bases sitting between them. CDR1 is SGHAT, CDR2 FQNNGV, per germline. The CDR3 is 15 amino acids.

The chain uses TRBV28 and TRBJ1-6, with D uncertain. This CDR3 is 14 amino acids long. The V gene lost 2 bases and the J gene lost 4 bases, with 6 bases spanning the gap. Germline V gives CDR1 MDHEN, CDR2 SYDVKM. The CDR3 DNA reads as TGTGCCAGCAGTTTACTCCAGTATAATTCACCCCTCCACTTT. Residues: CASSLLQYNSPLHF.

This clone was counted a single time. V and J are TRBV5-4 and TRBJ1-2; D unclear. Germline CDR1 and CDR2: SGHNT and YYREEE (reference sequence). V gave up 0 bases and J gave up 5 bases, with 8 bases separating them. The CDR3 sequence is 13 residues long. CDR3 region: CASSLEVWYGYTF. As DNA, the CDR3 is TGTGCCAGCAGCTTGGAGGTTTGGTATGGCTACACCTTC.

V and J are TRBV6-5 and TRBJ1-6; the D gene is possibly TRBD1 (5 bases). Germline loops: CDR1 MNHEY, CDR2 SVGAGI. This CDR3 is 13 amino acids long. The ends were cut back, 8 bases at V and 10 bases at J, with 15 bases in the middle. The CDR3 spells CASYVGQGSPLHF. The CDR3 DNA reads TGTGCCAGCTATGTCGGTCAGGGCTCACCCCTCCACTTT.

V and J are TRBV4-2 and TRBJ2-3; D remains unclear. There are 14 residues in the CDR3. Trimming took 4 bases from V and 4 from J, leaving 12 bases between them. Germline lookup yields CDR1 LGHNA and CDR2 YNFKEQ. The CDR3 DNA follows: TGTGCCAGCAGCCTCGAACTTGGGGCAGATACGCAGTATTTT. Protein product: CASSLELGADTQYF.

The V gene is TRBV5-1, the J gene TRBJ2-5; 8 nucleotides match TRBD1. The length of the CDR3 is 16 residues. Trimming removed 1 base from V and 1 base from J; junction bases left unmatched: 6. The germline gives CDR1 SGHRS, CDR2 YFSETQ. The chain's CDR3 is CASSLRITGGQETQYF. The CDR3 DNA follows: TGCGCCAGCAGCTTGAGGATCACAGGGGGCCAAGAGACCCAGTACTTC.

Points on this clone: This CDR3 is also generated by other DNA sequences in the sample. DNA for the CDR3: TGTGCCAGCAGTCCTACAGGGCTTCAAGAGACCCAGTACTTC. Translated, it gives CASSPTGLQETQYF. This chain uses TRBV6-5 with TRBJ2-5, with D possibly being TRBD1 (6 bases). There are 14 residues in the CDR3. V was trimmed by 5 bases and J by 2 bases, leaving 12 bases between them. Per germline, CDR1 MNHEY and CDR2 SVGAGI.

The chain recombines TRBV5-1 with TRBJ2-1; 11 positions agree with TRBD2. The germline V gene encodes CDR1 SGHRS and CDR2 YFSETQ. Losses at the gene ends were 6 bases for V and 6 bases for J; bases not matched to a gene: 8. The CDR3 contains 15 residues. The CDR3 here is CASNGLAGSPNEQFF. CDR3 coding DNA: TGCGCCAGCAACGGACTAGCGGGCTCACCCAATGAGCAGTTCTTC. The whole variable domain, filled in from reference TRBV5-1 and TRBJ2-1, reads KAGVTQTPRYLIKTRGQQVTLSCSPISGHRSVSWYQQTPGQGLQFLFEYFSETQRNKGNFPGRFSGRQFSNSRSEMNVSTLELGDSALYLCASNGLAGSPNEQFFGPGTRLTVL.

CDR3 protein: CASNKPGVKDSPLHF. In DNA, the CDR3 is TGTGCCAGCAACAAACCGGGGGTTAAGGATTCACCCCTCCACTTT. The chain has TRBV28 and TRBJ1-6, with TRBD1 as a possible D gene (5 bases). This CDR3 is built from 15 residues. CDR1 and CDR2 (germline): MDHEN, SYDVKM. Between the trimmed V and J ends, which lost 7 bases and 8 bases, there was a span of 18 bases.

The rearrangement uses TRBV6-1 and TRBJ2-3; D may correspond to TRBD1 or TRBD2 (5 bases each). V lost 11 bases and J lost 6, with 21 bases in between. CDR3 size: 14 residues. Germline loops: CDR1 MNHNS, CDR2 SASEGT. This CDR3 reads CASTRDGSLDTQYF. CDR3 DNA sequence: TGTGCCTCCACCCGGGACGGTAGTTTGGATACGCAGTATTTT.